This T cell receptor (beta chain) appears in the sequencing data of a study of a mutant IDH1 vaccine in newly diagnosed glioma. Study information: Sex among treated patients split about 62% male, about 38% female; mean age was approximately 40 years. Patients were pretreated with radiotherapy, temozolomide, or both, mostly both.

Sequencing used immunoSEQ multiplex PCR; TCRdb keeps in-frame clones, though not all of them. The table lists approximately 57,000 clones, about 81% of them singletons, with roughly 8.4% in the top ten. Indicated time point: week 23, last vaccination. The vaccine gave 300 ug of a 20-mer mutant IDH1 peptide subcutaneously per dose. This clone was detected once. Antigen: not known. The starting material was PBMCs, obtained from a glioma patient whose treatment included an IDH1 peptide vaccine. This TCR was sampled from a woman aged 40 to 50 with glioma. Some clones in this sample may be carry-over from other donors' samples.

CDR3 region: CASSPDRESYTIYF. The DNA of the CDR3 is TGCGCCAGCAGCCCGGACAGGGAGTCATACACCATATATTTT. The chain combines TRBV5-1 with TRBJ1-3; 8 bases line up with TRBD1. This CDR3 contains 14 residues. The germline V gene encodes CDR1 SGHRS and CDR2 YFSETQ. With V trimmed by 4 bases and J by 8 bases, 8 bases remained unmatched.